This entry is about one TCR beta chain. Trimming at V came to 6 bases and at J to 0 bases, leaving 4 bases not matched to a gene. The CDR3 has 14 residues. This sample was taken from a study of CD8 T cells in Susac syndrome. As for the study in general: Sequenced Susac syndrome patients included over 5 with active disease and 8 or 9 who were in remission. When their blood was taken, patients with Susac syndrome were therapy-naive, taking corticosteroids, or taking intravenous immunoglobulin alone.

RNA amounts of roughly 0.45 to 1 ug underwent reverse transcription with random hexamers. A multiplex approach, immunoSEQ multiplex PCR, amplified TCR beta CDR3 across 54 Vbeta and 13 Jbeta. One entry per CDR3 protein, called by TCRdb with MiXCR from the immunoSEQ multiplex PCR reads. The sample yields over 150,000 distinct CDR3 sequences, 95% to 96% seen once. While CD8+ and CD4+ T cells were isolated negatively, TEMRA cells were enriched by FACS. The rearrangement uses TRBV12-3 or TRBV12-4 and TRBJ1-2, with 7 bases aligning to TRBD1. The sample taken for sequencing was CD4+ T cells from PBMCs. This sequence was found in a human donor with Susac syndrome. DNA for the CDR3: TGTGCCAGCAGGGGGACAGAAACTAACTATGGCTACACCTTC. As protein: CASRGTETNYGYTF.